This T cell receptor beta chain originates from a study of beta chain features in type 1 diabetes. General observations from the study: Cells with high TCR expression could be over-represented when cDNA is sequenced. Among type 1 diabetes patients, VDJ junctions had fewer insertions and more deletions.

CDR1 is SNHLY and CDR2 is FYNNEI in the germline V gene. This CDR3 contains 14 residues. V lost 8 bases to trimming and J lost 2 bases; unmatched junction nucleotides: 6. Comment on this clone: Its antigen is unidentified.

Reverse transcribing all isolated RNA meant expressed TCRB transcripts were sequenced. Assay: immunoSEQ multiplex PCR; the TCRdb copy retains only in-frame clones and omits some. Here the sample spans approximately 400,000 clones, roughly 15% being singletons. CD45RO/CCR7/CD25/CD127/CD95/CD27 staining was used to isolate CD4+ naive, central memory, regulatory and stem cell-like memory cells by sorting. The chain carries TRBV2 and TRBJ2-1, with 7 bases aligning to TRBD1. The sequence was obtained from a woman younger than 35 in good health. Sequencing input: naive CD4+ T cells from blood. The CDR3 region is CASAGTVTYNEQFF. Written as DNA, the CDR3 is TGTGCCAGCGCCGGGACAGTAACCTACAATGAGCAGTTCTTC.